This TCR beta chain originates from a study of blood T cell repertoires in COVID-19 (dated by TCRdb to the early 2020s). Regarding the study in general: Samples from collaborators originated in the United States, Italy and Spain and spanned both the acute and convalescent phases of COVID-19. The repertoires were made available in a free public database intended to serve as a resource for research on the immune response to SARS-CoV-2. Deeply sampled blood TCRbeta repertoires from subjects exposed to, actively infected with, or recovered from COVID-19 were included in the dataset. The sample metadata nearly always contained a de-identified subject ID, COVID-19 status, age in years and sex. The samples were drawn from two sources: the first 160 participants of the ongoing ImmuneRACE study, and 1,200 or so subjects contributed by 6 global collaborators. Where available, HLA class I and class II types were obtained from metadata supplied by the sample provider rather than from assay-based typing. The material from the prospective study consisted of cDNA or gDNA derived from T cells, B-cell-depleted T cells, or PBMCs.

In this sample, this clone turned up once. The antigen it binds to is not known. No qualities accompany the bases; no much larger clone lies one base away. Reading the germline V gene (reference sequence) gives CDR1 SEHNR and CDR2 FQNEAQ. Taken from cysteine to phenylalanine, the CDR3 has 16 residues. Only the CDR3 region is kept as DNA, spanning 48 bases read in frame from base 1. Trimming costs V 3 bases and J 6 bases, and their ends lie 19 bases apart. Paper-wide results and their limitations: The quantity of clinical and demographic metadata differed by source and by participant and was supplied without curation.

Participants in the prospective study were enrolled through a virtual design, were aged roughly 18 to 100 years, and lived in fewer than 30 United States geographic areas. Cohort assignment in the prospective study relied on participant-reported clinical history from a screening survey and a study questionnaire. Each participant in the prospective study had whole blood, serum and a nasopharyngeal or oropharyngeal swab collected by mobile phlebotomists. Participants in the prospective study had the option to provide additional blood draws and questionnaires over a roughly 2-month period. Prospective study blood samples were shipped either frozen or at room temperature before DNA extraction. The immunoSEQ Assay, a bias-controlled multiplex PCR, was used to amplify TCRbeta CDR3 regions from genomic DNA. Processing in the source paper ran as follows. The number of nucleated cells in each sample was estimated from the amplification of reference gene primers within the assay. Sequence reads were collapsed and filtered to measure the absolute abundance of every unique TCRbeta CDR3 rearrangement. For each sample, productive Simpson clonality was calculated by taking the square root of Simpson's diversity index across productive rearrangements. Held by TCRdb, this immuneACCESS table contains in-frame sequences only and omits some clones. Under half of the omission traces to an unresolved V gene where checked; the cause of the rest is unknown. That table is the source of V, J and clone size, and D and trimming were worked out from the DNA. The sample table shows over 300,000 clones, and more than 75% are seen once. Of the sample, over 0.9% is held by the ten largest clones.

The rearrangement joined TRBV7-9 to TRBJ2-3, with a tentative D gene TRBD1 over 6 matching bases. This TCR was sampled from a woman aged 30 to 39 with acute COVID-19. Sequenced sample: PBMCs or T cells enriched from blood (not recorded which). CDR3 reads: CASSFGPGQAIDTQYF. The DNA sequence follows: TGTGCCAGCAGCTTCGGCCCGGGACAAGCAATTGATACGCAGTATTTT.